This T cell receptor beta chain is drawn from a study of monozygotic twins with inflammatory bowel disease. TCRdb processed the 5' RACE reads again and assigns one entry to each CDR3 protein, with no DNA. The sample shows roughly 120,000 distinct CDR3 sequences, and around an eighth sits with its ten largest clones. Germline CDR1 MNHNS, CDR2 SASEGT. This CDR3 spans 13 amino acids. Note on this clonotype: Its antigen remains unknown.

Study outcomes and limitations: The analysis failed to separate different T cell subtypes. Fewer clonotypes were shared with others by IBD patients than by healthy twins, especially with disease activity.

The sequenced sample consisted of blood. The source is a human donor with ulcerative colitis or Crohn's disease, or a healthy co-twin of an affected twin (not recorded which). This rearrangement joins TRBV6-1 to TRBJ2-3; TCRdb lists TRBD1, though no DNA is available to test this call. The CDR3 reads CASRDRGQDTQYF.